These T cell receptor beta chains were read from a single sample in a study of T cell responses to AZD1222 COVID-19 vaccine. Sequencing used immunoSEQ multiplex PCR; TCRdb keeps in-frame clones, though not all of them. The repertoire has about 150,000 clones, about 88% of them found once; the top ten carry approximately 20%. Here the sequenced sample was peripheral blood, taken on day 0 of AZD1222 vaccination. Source of these receptors: an adult in good health. Each CDR3 is given with its conserved first and last residue. A D gene is named only where the DNA matches it firmly. Clone size appears in some rows only: once, few, many, or a class for an expanded clone.

D gene: -
clone size: -
J gene: TRBJ1-1
V gene: TRBV7-2
CDR3 protein: CASSSLEQGEAFF
CDR3 DNA: TGTGCCAGCAGCTCCCTCGAACAAGGTGAAGCTTTCTTT

D gene: -
clone size: -
J gene: TRBJ1-6
V gene: TRBV9
CDR3 protein: CASTLGDAHSPLHF
CDR3 DNA: TGTGCCAGCACCTTGGGGGACGCACATTCACCCCTCCACTTT

D gene: -
clone size: -
J gene: TRBJ1-2
V gene: TRBV20-1
CDR3 protein: CSASGGGAGYGYTF
CDR3 DNA: TGCAGTGCTAGTGGCGGGGGCGCGGGGTATGGCTACACCTTC

D gene: TRBD1
clone size: -
J gene: TRBJ1-1
V gene: TRBV10-2
CDR3 protein: CASRDRSTEAFF
CDR3 DNA: TGCGCCAGCCGGGACAGGAGCACTGAAGCTTTCTTT

D gene: TRBD2
clone size: -
J gene: TRBJ2-3
V gene: TRBV27
CDR3 protein: CASSFRAGAPDTQYF
CDR3 DNA: TGTGCCAGCAGTTTTAGGGCGGGAGCTCCAGATACGCAGTATTTT

D gene: -
clone size: -
J gene: TRBJ1-1
V gene: TRBV25-1
CDR3 protein: CASSEPNTEAFF
CDR3 DNA: TGTGCCAGCAGTGAACCGAACACTGAAGCTTTCTTT

D gene: TRBD2
clone size: -
J gene: TRBJ2-7
V gene: TRBV7-2
CDR3 protein: CASSPERDQPSEQYF
CDR3 DNA: TGTGCCAGCAGCCCAGAGCGGGACCAGCCGAGCGAGCAGTACTTC

D gene: -
clone size: -
J gene: TRBJ2-5
V gene: TRBV6-5
CDR3 protein: CASSYSLGGETQYF
CDR3 DNA: TGTGCCAGCAGTTACTCGTTAGGTGGAGAGACCCAGTACTTC

D gene: -
clone size: -
J gene: TRBJ2-5
V gene: TRBV28
CDR3 protein: CASSLFGVDEMGETQYF
CDR3 DNA: TGTGCCAGCAGTTTGTTTGGGGTAGATGAGATGGGAGAGACCCAGTACTTC

D gene: -
clone size: -
J gene: TRBJ1-1
V gene: TRBV24-1
CDR3 protein: CATSDGGRYGTEAFF
CDR3 DNA: TGTGCCACCAGTGACGGCGGGAGATACGGCACTGAAGCTTTCTTT

D gene: -
clone size: -
J gene: TRBJ2-5
V gene: TRBV7-2
CDR3 protein: CASSSRVAETQYF
CDR3 DNA: TGTGCCAGCAGCTCTCGGGTAGCCGAGACCCAGTACTTC

D gene: -
clone size: -
J gene: TRBJ1-2
V gene: TRBV19
CDR3 protein: CASRPGRIYGYTF
CDR3 DNA: TGTGCCAGTAGGCCGGGACGGATCTATGGCTACACCTTC

D gene: -
clone size: -
J gene: TRBJ2-2
V gene: TRBV16
CDR3 protein: CASSLGNTGELFF
CDR3 DNA: TGTGCCAGCAGCCTCGGAAACACCGGGGAGCTGTTTTTT

D gene: -
clone size: -
J gene: TRBJ1-2
V gene: TRBV7-2
CDR3 protein: CASSLVGGNYGYTF
CDR3 DNA: TGTGCCAGCAGTCTAGTGGGGGGCAACTATGGCTACACCTTC

D gene: TRBD1
clone size: -
J gene: TRBJ1-6
V gene: TRBV9
CDR3 protein: CASSSGQANSPLHF
CDR3 DNA: TGTGCCAGCAGCTCCGGACAGGCAAATTCACCCCTCCACTTT

D gene: -
clone size: once
J gene: TRBJ1-1
V gene: TRBV7-2
CDR3 protein: CASSFRPGGTEAFF
CDR3 DNA: TGTGCCAGCAGCTTTCGCCCGGGGGGCACTGAAGCTTTCTTT

D gene: TRBD1
clone size: -
J gene: TRBJ2-4
V gene: TRBV19
CDR3 protein: CASSNSPTGEGDIQYF
CDR3 DNA: TGTGCCAGTAGTAACTCCCCGACAGGGGAAGGGGACATTCAGTACTTC

D gene: -
clone size: -
J gene: TRBJ1-2
V gene: TRBV2
CDR3 protein: CASSEGVAYGYTF
CDR3 DNA: TGTGCCAGCAGTGAGGGGGTAGCCTATGGCTACACCTTC

D gene: TRBD1
clone size: -
J gene: TRBJ2-7
V gene: TRBV7-2
CDR3 protein: CASSWTGMGAEQYF
CDR3 DNA: TGTGCCAGCAGCTGGACAGGGATGGGGGCCGAGCAGTACTTC

D gene: TRBD1
clone size: -
J gene: TRBJ2-3
V gene: TRBV5-6
CDR3 protein: CASSLVQGGTDTQYF
CDR3 DNA: TGTGCCAGCAGCTTGGTACAGGGGGGCACAGATACGCAGTATTTT

D gene: TRBD2
clone size: -
J gene: TRBJ2-1
V gene: TRBV9
CDR3 protein: CASSASGRASYNEQFF
CDR3 DNA: TGTGCCAGCAGCGCTAGCGGGAGGGCCTCGTACAATGAGCAGTTCTTC

D gene: -
clone size: -
J gene: TRBJ2-2
V gene: TRBV5-5
CDR3 protein: CASTLGPTERELFF
CDR3 DNA: TGTGCCAGCACCCTGGGGCCCACCGAGAGAGAGCTGTTTTTT

D gene: TRBD2
clone size: -
J gene: TRBJ2-1
V gene: TRBV2
CDR3 protein: CASGTSANEQFF
CDR3 DNA: TGTGCCAGCGGGACTAGCGCTAATGAGCAGTTCTTC

D gene: -
clone size: few
J gene: TRBJ1-4
V gene: TRBV6-5
CDR3 protein: CASSYSQGYGPEKLFF
CDR3 DNA: TGTGCCAGCAGTTACTCCCAGGGATATGGACCCGAAAAACTGTTTTTT

D gene: -
clone size: -
J gene: TRBJ1-2
V gene: TRBV5-1
CDR3 protein: CASSLFPTDYGYTF
CDR3 DNA: TGCGCCAGCAGCCTCTTCCCGACGGACTATGGCTACACCTTC

D gene: -
clone size: -
J gene: TRBJ1-5
V gene: TRBV4-3
CDR3 protein: CASSQDRAGAGQPQHF
CDR3 DNA: TGCGCCAGCAGCCAAGATCGTGCTGGGGCTGGGCAGCCCCAGCATTTT

D gene: TRBD1
clone size: few
J gene: TRBJ2-4
V gene: TRBV14
CDR3 protein: CASSQGAGGGGSKNIQYF
CDR3 DNA: TGTGCCAGCAGCCAAGGAGCAGGGGGCGGTGGGTCCAAAAACATTCAGTACTTC

D gene: TRBD2
clone size: -
J gene: TRBJ2-7
V gene: TRBV5-1
CDR3 protein: CASRISGSSYEQYF
CDR3 DNA: TGCGCCAGCAGAATTAGCGGGAGCTCCTACGAGCAGTACTTC

D gene: TRBD2
clone size: -
J gene: TRBJ2-3
V gene: TRBV2
CDR3 protein: CASSEGASGRVSDTQYF
CDR3 DNA: TGTGCCAGCAGTGAAGGGGCTAGCGGGAGGGTGTCAGATACGCAGTATTTT

D gene: TRBD1
clone size: -
J gene: TRBJ1-4
V gene: TRBV3-1/TRBV3-2
CDR3 protein: CASSADRVRQKLFF
CDR3 DNA: TGTGCCAGCAGCGCGGACAGGGTTAGGCAAAAACTGTTTTTT

D gene: TRBD1
clone size: -
J gene: TRBJ2-1
V gene: TRBV19
CDR3 protein: CASSTRQGPYNEQFF
CDR3 DNA: TGTGCCAGTAGTACCCGACAGGGCCCCTACAATGAGCAGTTCTTC

D gene: -
clone size: -
J gene: TRBJ1-2
V gene: TRBV7-2
CDR3 protein: CASSSDSGELGYTF
CDR3 DNA: TGTGCCAGCAGCTCAGACTCGGGGGAACTTGGCTACACCTTC

D gene: TRBD2
clone size: -
J gene: TRBJ2-7
V gene: TRBV5-1
CDR3 protein: CASSLGGGRTGEQYF
CDR3 DNA: TGCGCCAGCAGCTTGGGTGGCGGGAGAACCGGGGAGCAGTACTTC

D gene: -
clone size: -
J gene: TRBJ1-2
V gene: TRBV29-1
CDR3 protein: CSVSVGGYTF
CDR3 DNA: TGCAGCGTTTCGGTGGGTGGCTACACCTTC

D gene: TRBD1
clone size: -
J gene: TRBJ2-7
V gene: TRBV20-1
CDR3 protein: CSASASGTGTHEQYF
CDR3 DNA: TGCAGTGCTAGTGCGTCCGGGACAGGGACCCACGAGCAGTACTTC

D gene: -
clone size: few
J gene: TRBJ1-2
V gene: TRBV9
CDR3 protein: CASSTPARLKANYGYTF
CDR3 DNA: TGTGCCAGCAGCACCCCCGCTAGGCTTAAAGCTAACTATGGCTACACCTTC

D gene: -
clone size: once
J gene: TRBJ2-2
V gene: TRBV19
CDR3 protein: CASTTGGSNTGELFF
CDR3 DNA: TGTGCCAGTACGACTGGCGGATCGAACACCGGGGAGCTGTTTTTT

D gene: TRBD1
clone size: -
J gene: TRBJ1-2
V gene: TRBV28
CDR3 protein: CASRITGVGYGYTF
CDR3 DNA: TGTGCCAGCAGAATAACAGGGGTTGGCTATGGCTACACCTTC

D gene: TRBD1
clone size: -
J gene: TRBJ1-5
V gene: TRBV15
CDR3 protein: CATSRGGTGVMSNQPQHF
CDR3 DNA: TGTGCCACCAGCAGAGGAGGGACAGGGGTGATGAGCAATCAGCCCCAGCATTTT

D gene: -
clone size: -
J gene: TRBJ2-3
V gene: TRBV20-1
CDR3 protein: CSASTDTQYF
CDR3 DNA: TGCAGTGCTAGCACAGATACGCAGTATTTT

D gene: -
clone size: -
J gene: TRBJ2-7
V gene: TRBV19
CDR3 protein: CASAAVAASYEQYF
CDR3 DNA: TGTGCCAGTGCGGCGGTGGCAGCCTCCTACGAGCAGTACTTC

D gene: TRBD2
clone size: -
J gene: TRBJ2-1
V gene: TRBV14
CDR3 protein: CASSRWSGSGPYNEQFF
CDR3 DNA: TGTGCCAGCAGCCGGTGGAGCGGGAGCGGGCCCTACAATGAGCAGTTCTTC

D gene: TRBD1
clone size: -
J gene: TRBJ1-1
V gene: TRBV15
CDR3 protein: CATSRGEGQGAYNTEAFF
CDR3 DNA: TGTGCCACCAGCAGGGGAGAAGGACAGGGGGCTTATAACACTGAAGCTTTCTTT

D gene: TRBD2
clone size: -
J gene: TRBJ2-3
V gene: TRBV7-2
CDR3 protein: CASSLGTSGVGTQYF
CDR3 DNA: TGTGCCAGCAGCTTGGGGACTAGCGGGGTCGGTACGCAGTATTTT

D gene: -
clone size: -
J gene: TRBJ2-5
V gene: TRBV3-1/TRBV3-2
CDR3 protein: CASSQDYTGLETQYF
CDR3 DNA: TGTGCCAGCAGCCAAGATTATACAGGGCTAGAGACCCAGTACTTC

D gene: TRBD1
clone size: -
J gene: TRBJ2-1
V gene: TRBV11-2
CDR3 protein: CASSLDLRDRVNEQFF
CDR3 DNA: TGTGCCAGCAGCTTAGATCTGCGCGACAGGGTGAATGAGCAGTTCTTC

D gene: -
clone size: once
J gene: TRBJ1-3
V gene: TRBV2
CDR3 protein: CASIRVGQSRHTIYF
CDR3 DNA: TGTGCCAGCATAAGGGTCGGCCAATCGCGGCACACCATATATTTT

D gene: -
clone size: few
J gene: TRBJ2-1
V gene: TRBV7-9
CDR3 protein: CASSLGGTGVFF
CDR3 DNA: TGTGCCAGCAGCTTAGGTGGCACGGGAGTGTTCTTC